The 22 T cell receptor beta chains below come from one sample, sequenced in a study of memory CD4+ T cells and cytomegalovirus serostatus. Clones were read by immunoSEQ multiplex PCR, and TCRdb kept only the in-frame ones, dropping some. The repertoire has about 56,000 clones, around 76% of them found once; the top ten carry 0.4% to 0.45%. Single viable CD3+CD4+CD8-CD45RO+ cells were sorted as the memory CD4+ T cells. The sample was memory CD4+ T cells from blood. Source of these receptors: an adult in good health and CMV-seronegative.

The CDR3, as DNA: TGTGCCAGCAGCCAAGGAAGGGACGAGCAGTACTTC. Amino acid sequence: CASSQGRDEQYF. The rearrangement uses TRBV4-2 and TRBJ2-7, with no clear D. The CDR3 totals 12 residues. Trimming took 1 base from V and 5 from J, leaving 6 bases between them. Per germline, CDR1 LGHNA and CDR2 YNFKEQ.

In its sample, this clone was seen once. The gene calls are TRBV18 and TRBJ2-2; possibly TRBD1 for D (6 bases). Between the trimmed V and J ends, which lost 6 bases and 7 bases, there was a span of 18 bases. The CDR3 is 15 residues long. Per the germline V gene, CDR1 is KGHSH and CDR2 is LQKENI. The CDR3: CASSPNRDNFGELFF. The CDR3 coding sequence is TGTGCCAGCTCCCCGAACCGGGACAACTTCGGGGAGCTGTTTTTT.

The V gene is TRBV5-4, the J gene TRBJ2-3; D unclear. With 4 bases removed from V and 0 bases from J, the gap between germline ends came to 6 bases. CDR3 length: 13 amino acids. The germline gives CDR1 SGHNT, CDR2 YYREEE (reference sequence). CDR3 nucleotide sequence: TGTGCCAGCAGCGTGAGCAGCACAGATACGCAGTATTTT. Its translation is CASSVSSTDTQYF.

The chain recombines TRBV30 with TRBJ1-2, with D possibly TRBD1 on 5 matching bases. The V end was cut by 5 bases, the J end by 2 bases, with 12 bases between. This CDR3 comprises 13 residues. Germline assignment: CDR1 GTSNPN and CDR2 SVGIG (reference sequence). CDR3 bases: TGTGCCTGGCGAAACCAGGGAAACTATGGCTACACCTTC. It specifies CAWRNQGNYGYTF.

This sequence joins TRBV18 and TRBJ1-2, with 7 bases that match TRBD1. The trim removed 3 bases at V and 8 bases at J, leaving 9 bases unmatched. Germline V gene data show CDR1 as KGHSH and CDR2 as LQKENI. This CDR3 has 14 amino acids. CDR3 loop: CASSPPGQYLGYTF. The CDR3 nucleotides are TGTGCCAGCTCACCTCCGGGACAGTATTTGGGCTACACCTTC.

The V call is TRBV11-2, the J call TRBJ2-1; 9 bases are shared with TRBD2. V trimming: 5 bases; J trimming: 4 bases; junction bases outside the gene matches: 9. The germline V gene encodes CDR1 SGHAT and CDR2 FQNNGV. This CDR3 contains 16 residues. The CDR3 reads CASSPLGAGGYNEQFF. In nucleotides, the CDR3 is TGTGCCAGCAGCCCCCTCGGAGCGGGGGGATACAATGAGCAGTTCTTC.

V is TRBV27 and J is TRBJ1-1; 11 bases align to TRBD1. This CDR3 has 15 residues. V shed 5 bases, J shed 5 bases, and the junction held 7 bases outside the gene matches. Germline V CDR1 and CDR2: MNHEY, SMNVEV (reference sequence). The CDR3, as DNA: TGTGCCAGCAGTCCACGGACAGGGGGCCGTACTGAAGCTTTCTTT. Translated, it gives CASSPRTGGRTEAFF.

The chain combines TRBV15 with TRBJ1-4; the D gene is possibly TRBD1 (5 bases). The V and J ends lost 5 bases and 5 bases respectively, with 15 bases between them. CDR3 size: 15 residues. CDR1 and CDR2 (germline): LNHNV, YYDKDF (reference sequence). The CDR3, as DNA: TGTGCCACCAGCCGCCAAGGCAGGGCAAATGAAAAACTGTTTTTT. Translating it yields CATSRQGRANEKLFF.

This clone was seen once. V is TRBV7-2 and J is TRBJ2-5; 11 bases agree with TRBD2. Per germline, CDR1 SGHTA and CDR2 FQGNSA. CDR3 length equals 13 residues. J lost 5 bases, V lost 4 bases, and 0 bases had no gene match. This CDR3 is CASSSSGGETQYF. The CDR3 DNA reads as TGTGCCAGCAGCTCTAGCGGGGGGGAGACCCAGTACTTC.

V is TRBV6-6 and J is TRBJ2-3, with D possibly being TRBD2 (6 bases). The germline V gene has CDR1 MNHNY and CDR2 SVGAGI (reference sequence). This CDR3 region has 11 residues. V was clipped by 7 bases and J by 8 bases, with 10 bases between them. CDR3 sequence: CASTAGGTQYF. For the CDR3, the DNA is TGTGCCAGCACAGCCGGGGGTACGCAGTATTTT.

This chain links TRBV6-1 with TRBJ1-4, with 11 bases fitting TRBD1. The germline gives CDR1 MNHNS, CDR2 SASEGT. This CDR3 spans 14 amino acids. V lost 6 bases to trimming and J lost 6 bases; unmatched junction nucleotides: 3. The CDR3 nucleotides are TGTGCCAGCAGGAGGACAGGGGGCGATGAAAAACTGTTTTTT. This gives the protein CASRRTGGDEKLFF.

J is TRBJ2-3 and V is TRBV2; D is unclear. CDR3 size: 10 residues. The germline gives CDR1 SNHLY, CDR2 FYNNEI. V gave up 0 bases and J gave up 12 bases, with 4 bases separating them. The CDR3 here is CASSEAFQYF. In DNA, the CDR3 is TGTGCCAGCAGTGAAGCGTTCCAGTATTTT.

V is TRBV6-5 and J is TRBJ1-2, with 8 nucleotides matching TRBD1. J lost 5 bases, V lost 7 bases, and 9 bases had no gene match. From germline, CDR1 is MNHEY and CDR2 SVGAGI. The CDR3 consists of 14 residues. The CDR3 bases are TGTGCCAGCATCCCACAGGGGGGGGAGTATGGCTACACCTTC. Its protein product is CASIPQGGEYGYTF.

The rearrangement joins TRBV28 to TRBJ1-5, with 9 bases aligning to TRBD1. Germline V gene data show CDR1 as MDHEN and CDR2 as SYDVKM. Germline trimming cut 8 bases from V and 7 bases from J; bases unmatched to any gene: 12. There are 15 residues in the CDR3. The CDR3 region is CASVPGTGRGQPQHF. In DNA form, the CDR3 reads TGTGCCAGCGTCCCAGGGACAGGGCGCGGACAGCCCCAGCATTTT.

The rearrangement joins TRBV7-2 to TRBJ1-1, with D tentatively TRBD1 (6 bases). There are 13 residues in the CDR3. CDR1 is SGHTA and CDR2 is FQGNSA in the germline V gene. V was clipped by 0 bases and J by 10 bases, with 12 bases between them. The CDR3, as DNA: TGTGCCAGCAGCTTAGCACAGGGTCCTGTAGCTTTCTTT. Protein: CASSLAQGPVAFF.

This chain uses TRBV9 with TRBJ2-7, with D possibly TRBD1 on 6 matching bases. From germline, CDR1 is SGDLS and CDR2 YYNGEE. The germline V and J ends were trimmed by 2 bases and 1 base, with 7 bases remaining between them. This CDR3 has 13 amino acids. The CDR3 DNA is TGTGCCAGCAGCGTCCAGGGGTCCTACGAGCAGTACTTC. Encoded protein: CASSVQGSYEQYF.

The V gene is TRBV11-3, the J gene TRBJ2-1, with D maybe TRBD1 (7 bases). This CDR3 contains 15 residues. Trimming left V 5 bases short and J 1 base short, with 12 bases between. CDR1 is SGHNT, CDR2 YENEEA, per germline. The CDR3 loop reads CASSQGGPSYNEQFF. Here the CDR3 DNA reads TGTGCCAGCAGCCAGGGGGGCCCGTCCTACAATGAGCAGTTCTTC.

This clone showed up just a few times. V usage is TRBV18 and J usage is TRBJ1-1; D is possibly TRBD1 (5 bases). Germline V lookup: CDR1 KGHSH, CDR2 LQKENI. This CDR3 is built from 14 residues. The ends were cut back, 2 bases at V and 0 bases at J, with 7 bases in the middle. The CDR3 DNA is TGTGCCAGCTCACCAGGGGGGATGAACACTGAAGCTTTCTTT. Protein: CASSPGGMNTEAFF.

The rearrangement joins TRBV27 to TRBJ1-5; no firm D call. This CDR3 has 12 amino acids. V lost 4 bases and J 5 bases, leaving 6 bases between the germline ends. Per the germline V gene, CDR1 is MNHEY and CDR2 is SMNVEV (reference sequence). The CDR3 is CASSSGHQPQHF. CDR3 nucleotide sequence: TGTGCCAGCAGTTCAGGCCATCAGCCCCAGCATTTT.

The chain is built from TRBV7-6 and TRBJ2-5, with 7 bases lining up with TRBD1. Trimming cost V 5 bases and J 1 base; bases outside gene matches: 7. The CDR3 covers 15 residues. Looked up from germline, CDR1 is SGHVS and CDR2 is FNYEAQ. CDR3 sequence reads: CASSLTGQLQETQYF. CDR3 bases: TGTGCCAGCAGCCTGACGGGACAGCTCCAAGAGACCCAGTACTTC.

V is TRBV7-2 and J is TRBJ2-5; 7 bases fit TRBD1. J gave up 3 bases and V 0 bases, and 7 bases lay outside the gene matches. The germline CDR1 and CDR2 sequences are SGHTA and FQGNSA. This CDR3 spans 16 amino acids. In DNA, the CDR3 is TGTGCCAGCAGCTTAGCCACGCAGGGGGTGAAAGAGACCCAGTACTTC. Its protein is CASSLATQGVKETQYF. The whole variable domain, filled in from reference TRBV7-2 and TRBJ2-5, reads GAGVSQSPSNKVTEKGKDVELRCDPISGHTALYWYRQSLGQGLEFLIYFQGNSAPDKSGLPSDRFSAERTGGSVSTLTIQRTQQEDSAVYLCASSLATQGVKETQYFGPGTRLLVL.

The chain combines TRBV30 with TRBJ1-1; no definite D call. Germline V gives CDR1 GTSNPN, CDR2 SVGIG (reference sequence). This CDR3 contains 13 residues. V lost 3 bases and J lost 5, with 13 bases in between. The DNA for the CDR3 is TGTGCCTGGAGAGGACCGGTGCCGACTGAAGCTTTCTTT. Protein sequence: CAWRGPVPTEAFF.